This T cell receptor beta chain derives from a study of blood T cell repertoires in COVID-19. As processed by the authors: Nucleated cell counts were estimated from reference gene primer amplification. The method was immunoSEQ multiplex PCR; TCRdb's version includes in-frame clones alone and lacks a portion of them. V and J calls and clone size are as listed in that table; D and trimming were resolved from the DNA. The sample has about 140,000 clones; roughly 90% are singletons. Germline V gene data show CDR1 as KGHSH and CDR2 as LQKENI. The V segment lost 3 bases and the J segment 7 bases; nucleotides outside the gene matches: 8. The CDR3 extends over 16 amino acids.

The sequence was collected from a human donor with COVID-19, enrolled during active disease. The donor label of this sample is uncertain. Specimen: peripheral blood. This rearrangement joins TRBV18 to TRBJ1-6; 8 bases agree with TRBD1. The CDR3 loop reads CASSPNLRGQNSPLHF. Written as DNA, the CDR3 is TGTGCCAGCTCACCCAATCTCAGGGGGCAAAATTCACCCCTCCACTTT.